Listed below are T cell receptor beta chains from one sample, sequenced in a study of cytomegalovirus exposure and HLA in healthy donors. Some clones are missing from TCRdb's copy, which holds only in-frame ones; the method was immunoSEQ multiplex PCR. Among around 130,000 clones listed, roughly 80% were seen once. The source material was PBMCs. The receptors stem from a male donor in good health and CMV-seronegative. CDR3s include the opening cysteine and the closing phenylalanine or tryptophan. D genes are given only for firm matches. Not all rows give a size; the values are once, few, many and, for expanded clones, a class.

V gene	clone size	D gene	J gene	CDR3 DNA	CDR3 protein
TRBV2	.	TRBD2	TRBJ2-1	TGTGCCAGCAGTGTGACTAGCGGGTTTATAGGCAATGAGCAGTTCTTC	CASSVTSGFIGNEQFF
TRBV6-6	.	TRBD1	TRBJ1-1	TGTGCCAGCAGTTTCGGGACAGGACACACTGAAGCTTTCTTT	CASSFGTGHTEAFF
TRBV6-5	once	TRBD1	TRBJ1-2	TGTGCCAGCAGTTACTCATATGAAGGGGGCGCGGGGGGCTACACCTTC	CASSYSYEGGAGGYTF
TRBV11-1	.	.	TRBJ2-7	TGTGCCAGCAGCCGGGACACAACATCCTACGAGCAGTACTTC	CASSRDTTSYEQYF
TRBV5-4	.	.	TRBJ2-7	TGTGCCAGCAGCTTGCAGGGGACCTCGCTACAGCAGTACTTC	CASSLQGTSLQQYF
TRBV7-9	.	.	TRBJ1-1	TGTTCCAGCAGCAATCAGGGTTCTGAAGCTTTCTTT	CSSSNQGSEAFF
TRBV7-9	.	.	TRBJ1-2	TGTGCCAGCACCGGACTCTCTGGCTACACCTTC	CASTGLSGYTF
TRBV4-1	.	TRBD1	TRBJ1-6	TGCGCCAGCAGCCAAGGAGAGGGGGCCAATTCACCCCTCCACTTT	CASSQGEGANSPLHF
TRBV28	few	.	TRBJ2-3	TGTGCCAGCAGTTTCGGCGGAGCTAGCACAGATACGCAGTATTTT	CASSFGGASTDTQYF
TRBV5-1	.	TRBD2	TRBJ2-1	TGCGCCAGCAGCAAGACGGGACTAGCATTTTCCTACAATGAGCAGTTCTTC	CASSKTGLAFSYNEQFF
TRBV28	.	.	TRBJ1-1	TGTGCCAGCAGCCTTGTCAACACTGAAGCTTTCTTT	CASSLVNTEAFF
TRBV5-1	.	TRBD1	TRBJ2-7	TGCGCCAGCAGCTTAACGGGACAGGGGGCGCTTAGCTACGAGCAGTACTTC	CASSLTGQGALSYEQYF
TRBV28	.	.	TRBJ1-5	TGTGCCAGCAGTACCTACCTCGACAGTTATAGCAATCAGCCCCAGCATTTT	CASSTYLDSYSNQPQHF
TRBV5-1	.	TRBD1	TRBJ1-4	TGCGCCAGCAGCTTTGGGACAGGGGGAGCTGCCACTAATGAAAAACTGTTTTTT	CASSFGTGGAATNEKLFF
TRBV11-2	.	.	TRBJ2-5	TGTGCCAGCAGCTCACGGCCGGGTCGGGAGACCCAGTACTTC	CASSSRPGRETQYF
TRBV7-9	.	.	TRBJ2-7	TGTGCCAGCAGCCACAGGAGCTCCTACGAGCGGTACTTC	CASSHRSSYERYF
TRBV11-2	.	.	TRBJ2-1	TGTGCCAGCAGCTTAGAAGTGAGTTATGAGCAGTTCTTC	CASSLEVSYEQFF
TRBV5-1	.	TRBD1	TRBJ2-1	TGCGCCAGCAGCTTCAGGACAGGGGTATCCTACAATGAGCAGTTCTTC	CASSFRTGVSYNEQFF
TRBV5-4	.	TRBD1	TRBJ1-1	TGTGCCAGCAGCTTTACAGGGACAGGGGGGAACACTGAAGCTTTCTTT	CASSFTGTGGNTEAFF
TRBV7-6	few	.	TRBJ2-7	TGTGCCAGCACACAGGGCAAATGGTCCTACGAGCAGTACTTC	CASTQGKWSYEQYF
TRBV13	.	TRBD1	TRBJ2-6	TGTGCCAGCAGCGCGCGAGACGTCGGCCAGGGGGCTGGTGAAGGGGCCAACGGCCTGACTTTC	CASSARDVGQGAGEGANGLTF
TRBV5-5	.	TRBD2	TRBJ2-7	TGTGCCAGCAGCTTGGATCTAGCGGGGGGCCTATCCTACGAGCAGTACTTC	CASSLDLAGGLSYEQYF
TRBV19	.	.	TRBJ2-5	TGTGCCAGTAGTATATCAGGGTCGGAGACCCAGTACTTC	CASSISGSETQYF
TRBV6-5	.	.	TRBJ1-6	TGTGCCAGCAGTTACTCACGGGGTTCACCCCTCCACTTT	CASSYSRGSPLHF
TRBV28	.	TRBD1	TRBJ2-6	TGTGCCAGCAGTGATGACAGGGGTCTAGGGGCCAACGGCCTGACTTTC	CASSDDRGLGANGLTF
TRBV6-5	.	.	TRBJ2-1	TGTGCCAGCAGTTACTCCGGGAGTCGCACCTACAATGAGCAGTTCTTC	CASSYSGSRTYNEQFF
TRBV10-3	.	.	TRBJ2-2	TGTGCCATCAGACGCCGTGGGCCCGGGGCCGGGGAGCTGTTTTTT	CAIRRRGPGAGELFF
TRBV6-1	few	.	TRBJ1-4	TGTGCCAGCAGTGAACTACCCGGGATTAATGAAAAACTGTTTTTT	CASSELPGINEKLFF
TRBV27	.	.	TRBJ2-1	TGTGCCAGCAGTCAGACTAGTTTAAGAAATGAGCAGTTCTTC	CASSQTSLRNEQFF
TRBV7-2	once	.	TRBJ1-1	TGTGCCAGCACCCTTTCGGGTAGGAACACTGAAGCTTTCTTT	CASTLSGRNTEAFF
TRBV2	.	.	TRBJ1-3	TGTGCCAGCAGACGGGACACTGGAAACACCATATATTTT	CASRRDTGNTIYF
TRBV2	.	.	TRBJ2-5	TGTGCCAGCAGTGAAGACCGGGGGACCCAGTACTTC	CASSEDRGTQYF
TRBV28	.	TRBD1	TRBJ2-7	TGTGCCAGCAGTCCGGCTGACAGGGCCGCCCCCTACGAGCAGTACTTC	CASSPADRAAPYEQYF
TRBV2	.	TRBD1	TRBJ1-5	TGTGCCAGCAGAGAACCGGGACAGGGGGCCCGTGGCTATCAGCCCCAGCATTTT	CASREPGQGARGYQPQHF
TRBV7-2	.	TRBD2	TRBJ2-1	TGTGCCAGCAAACTAGCGAGCTCAAACAATGAGCAGTTCTTC	CASKLASSNNEQFF
TRBV2	.	TRBD1	TRBJ1-4	TGTGCCAGCAGTGCGACAGGGGCAACTAATGAAAAACTGTTTTTT	CASSATGATNEKLFF
TRBV9	.	TRBD2	TRBJ2-3	TGTGCCAGCAGCGAAAGCGGGGGGCTGGCCCCCTCAGATACGCAGTATTTT	CASSESGGLAPSDTQYF
TRBV5-5	once	.	TRBJ1-1	TGTGCCAGCAGCACCCTGATCGGCACTGAAGCTTTCTTT	CASSTLIGTEAFF
TRBV27	.	.	TRBJ2-5	TGTGCCAGCCGTTACCGGGAATCCACCCGGGAGACCCAGTACTTC	CASRYRESTRETQYF
TRBV4-3	.	TRBD2	TRBJ2-1	TGCGCCAGCAGCCAGGGCACTAGCGGCTCCTACAATGAGCAGTTCTTC	CASSQGTSGSYNEQFF
TRBV30	.	TRBD1	TRBJ1-1	TGTGCCTGGACGGGACAGGCGAACACTGAAGCTTTCTTT	CAWTGQANTEAFF
TRBV9	.	.	TRBJ1-3	TGTGCCAGCAGCGGCGGTTGGGGGCGCGAAGGAAACACCATATATTTT	CASSGGWGREGNTIYF
TRBV2	.	TRBD2	TRBJ2-2	TGTGCCAGCAGTGACAGCGGGGGAGGCGGGGAGCTGTTTTTT	CASSDSGGGGELFF
TRBV11-2	.	TRBD2	TRBJ2-3	TGTGCCAGCGCTACCCTGAGGAATAGCGGGGGCACAGGTCTGACGCAGTATTTT	CASATLRNSGGTGLTQYF
TRBV7-3	few	.	TRBJ2-1	TGTGCCAGCAGCTTAAGCTTCTCTGGGGCGGGATATGAGCAGTTCTTC	CASSLSFSGAGYEQFF
TRBV15	.	.	TRBJ1-2	TGTGCCACCAGCCTCCGACAGGCGCGCACCGTCTTC	CATSLRQARTVF
TRBV5-8	few	TRBD2	TRBJ2-3	TGTGCCAGCAGCTTACCGGGACTAGCGAGAGATACGCAGTATTTT	CASSLPGLARDTQYF
TRBV6-4	few	TRBD2	TRBJ2-3	TGTGCCAGCAGTGACGGTAGCGGGAGCACAGATACGCAGTATTTT	CASSDGSGSTDTQYF
TRBV30	.	.	TRBJ1-1	TGTGCCTGGAGTGGATTCTGGAGCCGGAACACTGAAGCTTTCTTT	CAWSGFWSRNTEAFF
TRBV7-2	.	.	TRBJ1-5	TGTGCCAGCAGCTTAATAAACAGCCGCAATCAGCCCCAGCATTTT	CASSLINSRNQPQHF
TRBV2	.	.	TRBJ1-1	TGTGCCAGCAGTGGCGACAAGCAAGCTTTCTTT	CASSGDKQAFF
TRBV14	.	.	TRBJ1-1	TGTGCCAGCAGCCTAATATTTGACACTGAAGCTTTCTTT	CASSLIFDTEAFF
TRBV6-5	.	.	TRBJ2-4	TGTGCCAGCAGGACGACAGAGTCTGGCAAAAACAGTCAGTACTTC	CASRTTESGKNSQYF
TRBV19	.	TRBD2	TRBJ2-1	TGTGCCAGTAGTATAAGCGGGAGGGCCCACAATGAGCAGTTCTTC	CASSISGRAHNEQFF
TRBV5-4	.	.	TRBJ2-2	TGTGCCAGCAGCTTGGAACAAAACACCGGGGAGCTGTTTTTT	CASSLEQNTGELFF
TRBV7-9	once	.	TRBJ2-7	TGTGCCAGCAGCAACCGCAGGGGGGTTAATTTCACGGAGCAGTACTTC	CASSNRRGVNFTEQYF
TRBV13	.	.	TRBJ2-7	TGTGCCAGCACCCTGGGGCCGGAGACCTACGAGCAGTACTTC	CASTLGPETYEQYF
TRBV5-5	.	TRBD1	TRBJ1-2	TGTGCCAGCAGCTCAATACAGGGGGCGAGCTATGGCTACACCTTC	CASSSIQGASYGYTF
TRBV28	.	.	TRBJ1-2	TGTGCCAGCACCCCCCGCGGGGGCGGGTTTGGCTACACCTTC	CASTPRGGGFGYTF
TRBV4-1	.	TRBD1	TRBJ1-3	TGCGCCAGCAGGGGACAGGGAAGCTCTGGAAACACCATATATTTT	CASRGQGSSGNTIYF